The text below deals with one T cell receptor beta chain. This sample stems from a study of blood T cell repertoires in COVID-19. Turning to the study itself: From the United States, Italy and Spain came samples of acute and convalescent COVID-19. In each case, the material was cDNA or gDNA derived from T cells, B-cell-depleted T cells, or PBMCs.

V was trimmed by 6 bases and J by 2 bases, leaving 11 bases between them. Germline assignment: CDR1 MNHEY and CDR2 SVGEGT. This CDR3 is built from 15 residues. Seattle-derived patients entered the study during active infection and were followed longitudinally. In the authors' methods: Amplifying reference gene primers gave estimates of nucleated cell counts. Clones were read by immunoSEQ multiplex PCR, and TCRdb kept only the in-frame ones, dropping some. V, J and clone size are those of that table, while D and trimming were read from the DNA. This table holds approximately 290,000 clones, 65% to 85% found once.

This TCR was recovered from a person between 70 and 80 years old with COVID-19, enrolled during active disease. Sequenced: peripheral blood. The V call is TRBV6-2 or TRBV6-3, the J call TRBJ2-6, with D tentatively TRBD2 (5 bases). CDR3 DNA sequence: TGTGCCAGCAGCCTCGGGATTGCTGGGGCCAACGTCCTGACTTTC. Its protein is CASSLGIAGANVLTF.